This T cell receptor (beta chain) was documented in a study of CD8 T cells in ankylosing spondylitis (dated by TCRdb to 2016 to 2017). About the study as a whole: T cell receptor beta repertoires were profiled in healthy donors and ankylosing spondylitis patients so that disease-linked TCR variants could be found. The full study cohort was made up of approximately 27 ankylosing spondylitis patients and 108 healthy donors. Peripheral blood samples were taken, and synovial fluid was additionally collected from ankylosing spondylitis patients. The research as a whole found: Significant enrichment of the disease-linked clones was reported in matched synovial fluid samples from ankylosing spondylitis patients. Some motif variants were previously reported in synovial fluid and blood of reactive arthritis patients, suggesting common disease-initiation mechanisms. A TCR beta motif made up of eight or nine highly homologous amino acid variants appeared to be characteristic of blood from ankylosing spondylitis patients. The disease-linked clones showed a CD8+ phenotype and occurred at relatively low frequencies in peripheral blood.

Sequenced using an Illumina HiSeq 2500. TCR beta libraries were prepared by quantitative 5'-RACE with molecular barcodes. Per the source publication's procedure: To identify disease-linked TCR variants, a new computational method was used, one built on a probabilistic model of VDJ rearrangement. The public reads were reanalyzed by TCRdb: fastp trimming at Q25, MiXCR alignment, in-frame beta chains only. Every entry covers one CDR3 protein and lists the most common genes and DNA from its rows. None of the V and J calls come from the authors' own analysis; TCRdb made them. The table for this sample lists about 400,000 distinct CDR3 sequences; approximately 20% of them were counted only once. Around 13% of the sample rests with the top ten. The CDR3 starts with the cysteine, ends with the phenylalanine, and has 16 residues. Here the CDR3 DNA is all that survives: 48 bases in frame from base 1. The germline V and J ends show losses of 1 base and 2 bases respectively, and no gene match explains 5 bases of the junction. CDR1 and CDR2, per the germline V gene (reference sequence), are LNHDA and SQIVND.

In this sample, this clonotype turned up a few times. Its antigen is unknown. No qualities accompany the bases; no much larger clone lies one base away. Sample: blood, either unsorted or a sorted T cell fraction (not recorded which). The sequence came from a male donor with ankylosing spondylitis or in good health (not recorded which). The rearrangement joined TRBV19 to TRBJ2-1; 7 bases in the junction line up with TRBD2. The CDR3 corresponds to CASSIGSGVTYNEQFF. In nucleotide form, the sequence is TGTGCCAGTAGTATAGGGAGCGGGGTGACCTACAATGAGCAGTTCTTC.